Listed below are T cell receptor beta chains from one sample, sequenced in a study of T cell responses to AZD1222 COVID-19 vaccine. Only in-frame clones appear in the TCRdb table, and some are missing; sequencing was by immunoSEQ multiplex PCR. This sample has fewer than 150,000 clones; approximately 94% occur once, and the top ten carry around 5.1%. This specimen consisted of peripheral blood, obtained 28 days after the second AZD1222 dose. These receptor sequences come from an adult who received the AZD1222 COVID-19 vaccine. The CDR3 runs from the conserved cysteine through the conserved F or W. D genes are given only for firm matches. Clone size is not always given. Where it is, it says once, few, many or a class for expanded clones.

abundance	v_gene	d_gene	j_gene	CDR3nt	CDR3aa
-	TRBV7-2	TRBD1	TRBJ1-5	TGTGCCAGCAGCAGGGACAGGGGGCAGGGTCAGCCCCAGCATTTT	CASSRDRGQGQPQHF
-	TRBV6-5	-	TRBJ1-2	TGTGCCAGCAGTTACAGGCACGATTCCTATGGCTACACCTTC	CASSYRHDSYGYTF
-	TRBV5-1	-	TRBJ1-2	TGCGCCAGCAGTTCCGGGGGAGGGTATGGCTACACCTTC	CASSSGGGYGYTF
-	TRBV7-9	-	TRBJ2-1	TGTGCCAGCAGCTACCAGACACCCTACAATGAGCAGTTCTTC	CASSYQTPYNEQFF
-	TRBV15	-	TRBJ2-1	TGTGCCACCAGCCCCGACAGGAGTACCTCTTGGTCGGAGCAGTTCTTC	CATSPDRSTSWSEQFF
-	TRBV29-1	-	TRBJ2-3	TGCAGCGTGGGGCGGAGGGGGTCGGATACGCAGTATTTT	CSVGRRGSDTQYF
-	TRBV4-2	TRBD2	TRBJ2-7	TGTGCCAGCAGCTCGTCTAGCGGATCCTACGAGCAGTACTTC	CASSSSSGSYEQYF
-	TRBV6-5	-	TRBJ1-1	TGTGCCAGCAGGGAGGACAGACTAACGACTGAAGCTTTCTTT	CASREDRLTTEAFF
-	TRBV6-1	-	TRBJ1-1	TGTGCCAGCAGTGAAGTGGGAGGTGCCGGCACTGAAGCTTTCTTT	CASSEVGGAGTEAFF
-	TRBV6-1	TRBD1	TRBJ1-6	TGTGCCAGCAGTGAATTGGGACAGGGATACTCACCCCTCCACTTT	CASSELGQGYSPLHF
-	TRBV19	-	TRBJ1-5	TGTGCCAGTAGTGTCGAGGCCTTCCAAGGGAATCAGCCCCAGCATTTT	CASSVEAFQGNQPQHF
-	TRBV27	-	TRBJ2-5	TGTGCCAGCAGTTTCCCTTTCCAAGAGACCCAGTACTTC	CASSFPFQETQYF
-	TRBV15	-	TRBJ1-4	TGTGCCACCAGCAGAGATCGCGCAACTAATGAAAAACTGTTTTTT	CATSRDRATNEKLFF
-	TRBV6-5	-	TRBJ1-2	TGTGCCAGCACCCTAGGGACGGCGGGGGGCTATGGCTACACCTTC	CASTLGTAGGYGYTF
once	TRBV6-2/TRBV6-3	-	TRBJ2-7	TGTGCCAGCAGTTACTCGCCGACTATTCCCGAGCAGTACTTC	CASSYSPTIPEQYF
-	TRBV6-2/TRBV6-3	-	TRBJ2-7	TGTGCCAGCAGTTACCCAGACTTTGGCGAGCAGTACTTC	CASSYPDFGEQYF
-	TRBV11-2	-	TRBJ1-1	TGTGCCAGCAGCTCCCCTGGGTTGTCTGAAGCTTTCTTT	CASSSPGLSEAFF